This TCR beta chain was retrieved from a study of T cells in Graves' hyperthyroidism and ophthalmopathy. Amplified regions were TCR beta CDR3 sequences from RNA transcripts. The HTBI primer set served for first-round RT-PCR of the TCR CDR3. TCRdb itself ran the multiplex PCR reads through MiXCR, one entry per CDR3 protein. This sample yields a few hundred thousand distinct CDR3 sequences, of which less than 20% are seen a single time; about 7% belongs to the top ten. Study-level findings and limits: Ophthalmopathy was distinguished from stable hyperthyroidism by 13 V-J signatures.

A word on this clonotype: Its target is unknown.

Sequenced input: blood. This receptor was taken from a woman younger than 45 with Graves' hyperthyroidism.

The CDR3 is CASSTGEAYNEQFF. Here the CDR3 DNA reads TGTGCCAGCTCGACAGGTGAGGCATACAATGAGCAGTTCTTC. This chain links TRBV18 with TRBJ2-1, with D perhaps TRBD1 (6 bases). This CDR3 has 14 residues. V lost 6 bases and J lost 4, with 13 bases in between. Germline V gene sequence: CDR1 KGHSH, CDR2 LQKENI.